The rows below give T cell receptor beta chains drawn from one sample of a study of T cell responses to AZD1222 COVID-19 vaccine. The method was immunoSEQ multiplex PCR; TCRdb's version includes in-frame clones alone and lacks a portion of them. The data hold around 80,000 clones, with 86% observed a single time. The material sequenced was peripheral blood, taken on day 0 of AZD1222 vaccination. The receptors derive from an adult in good health. Both conserved end residues are part of each CDR3. Fields, in order: clone size, J gene, V gene, D gene, CDR3 DNA, CDR3 protein. A D gene is named only where the DNA matches it firmly. The size of a clone is reported for some rows only, either as once, few or many, or as a class for expanded clones.

NA,TRBJ2-5,TRBV6-5,TRBD1,TGTGCCACTCAATCCGGGACAGGGGGCTGGGAGACCCAGTACTTC,CATQSGTGGWETQYF
few,TRBJ2-2,TRBV28,NA,TGTGCCAGCAAGGAGCGGCCCACCGGGGAGCTGTTTTTT,CASKERPTGELFF
NA,TRBJ1-2,TRBV29-1,NA,TGCAGCGTTTCCGGAAACTATGGCTACACCTTC,CSVSGNYGYTF
NA,TRBJ1-3,TRBV29-1,NA,TGCAGCTCCCTGGATGGAAACACCATATATTTT,CSSLDGNTIYF
NA,TRBJ2-5,TRBV5-4,NA,TGTGCCAGCAGCTCCTACGGGACGGGGGAGACCCAGTACTTC,CASSSYGTGETQYF
NA,TRBJ2-7,TRBV2,TRBD1,TGTGCCGGAGCCGGACAGGGAGCCTACGAGCAGTACTTC,CAGAGQGAYEQYF
NA,TRBJ2-1,TRBV27,TRBD2,TGTGCCAGCAGTTGGGGTAGCGGGTACAATGAGCAGTTCTTC,CASSWGSGYNEQFF
NA,TRBJ1-5,TRBV10-2,NA,TGCGCCAGCAGGGCCGGACCCAATCAGCCCCAGCATTTT,CASRAGPNQPQHF
NA,TRBJ1-6,TRBV5-8,TRBD1,TGTGCCAGCAGCCTAGGATCGCCGGGACAGGGGTCTTCCCCCCTCCACTTT,CASSLGSPGQGSSPLHF
NA,TRBJ2-6,TRBV19,NA,TGTGCCAGTAGTATAGGGAGGAGACAGGCCCCGTACGTCCTGACTTTC,CASSIGRRQAPYVLTF
once,TRBJ1-2,TRBV25-1,NA,TGTGCCACCATAGGGGGGGCCCCTCTTGGCTACACCTTC,CATIGGAPLGYTF
NA,TRBJ1-3,TRBV27,NA,TGTGCCAGCAGTACCGCAGGTTACTCTGGAAACACCATATATTTT,CASSTAGYSGNTIYF
NA,TRBJ2-7,TRBV6-2/TRBV6-3,TRBD1,TGTGCCAGCAGTGCCGGGACAGGGAACCACGAGCAGTACTTC,CASSAGTGNHEQYF
NA,TRBJ2-5,TRBV5-1,NA,TGCGCCAGCAGCTTGGCCAAGGCTAGAGACGAGACCCAGTACTTC,CASSLAKARDETQYF
NA,TRBJ2-2,TRBV5-1,NA,TGCGCCAGCCAAAACTTGGGCCGCACCGGGGAGCTGTTTTTT,CASQNLGRTGELFF
NA,TRBJ1-1,TRBV4-1,TRBD1,TGCGCCAGCAGCCAGACCCCTGCCGGGACAGGGGTCACTGAAGCTTTCTTT,CASSQTPAGTGVTEAFF
NA,TRBJ1-2,TRBV2,NA,TGTGCCACCATCTCGGACAACTATGGCTACACCTTC,CATISDNYGYTF
NA,TRBJ2-7,TRBV27,NA,TGTGCCAGCAGTTTAGTCCTCGGACCGGACTACGAGCAGTACTTC,CASSLVLGPDYEQYF
few,TRBJ1-5,TRBV19,NA,TGTGCCACCCAGGACAGTCTTAGTCAGCCCCAGCATTTT,CATQDSLSQPQHF
NA,TRBJ2-3,TRBV7-3,TRBD2,TGTGCCAGCAGTCGTAGCGGGTTAAGCACAGATACGCAGTATTTT,CASSRSGLSTDTQYF
NA,TRBJ2-7,TRBV7-2,TRBD1,TGTGCCAGCAGCGTAACAGGGGATAGATACGAGCAGTACTTC,CASSVTGDRYEQYF
NA,TRBJ1-2,TRBV3-1/TRBV3-2,NA,TGTGCCAGCAGCCAAGTGCTAGCTGGGTACAGCCCCGTACTCTCCTTC,CASSQVLAGYSPVLSF
NA,TRBJ2-7,TRBV28,NA,TGTGCCAGCAGACCAAGCTCCTACGAGCAGTACTTC,CASRPSSYEQYF
NA,TRBJ2-2,TRBV5-5,NA,TGTGCCAGCAGCTTTGGAGGGGGTGTGAACACCGGGGAGCTGTTTTTT,CASSFGGGVNTGELFF
NA,TRBJ2-7,TRBV15,NA,TGTGCCACCAGCAGAGATCGTGGGGACTACGAGCAGTACTTC,CATSRDRGDYEQYF
NA,TRBJ2-5,TRBV10-3,TRBD2,TGTGCCATCAGCGGGGGGGCGCAAGAGACCCAGTACTTC,CAISGGAQETQYF
NA,TRBJ2-6,TRBV28,NA,TGTGCCAGCAGTTTCTCCGGGGCCAACGTCCTGACTTTC,CASSFSGANVLTF
NA,TRBJ1-6,TRBV9,TRBD1,TGTGCCAGCAGCACCAGGGACAGCGGTAATTCACCCCTCCACTTT,CASSTRDSGNSPLHF